A single TCR beta chain is shown here with its context. The antigen is not known. The sample belongs to a study of T cells after posttransplantation cyclophosphamide. Profiling relied on immunoSEQ multiplex PCR, and the TCRdb table lists in-frame clones only, not all of them. The sample shows roughly 49,000 clones, around 84% of them seen only once. Study findings and constraints: Later blood repertoires were often dominated by clones from the donor CD8+ memory compartment. After PTCy, TRB diversity resembled that of CNI/methotrexate controls. Tissue-infiltrating T cells from skin or gut overlapped little with blood T cells.

Germline V gene sequence: CDR1 SGHVS, CDR2 FNYEAQ. The CDR3 covers 13 residues. V was trimmed by 10 bases and J by 6 bases, leaving 19 bases between them. Sequencing used PBMCs. The clonotype originates from a man younger than 45 with a blood cancer, CMV-positive, and with a related stem cell donor. This chain uses TRBV7-6 with TRBJ2-7; a weak D match, TRBD2 (5 bases). The CDR3 DNA reads TGTGCCACCGGCGGGTTGGGGAAGGGCGAGCAGTACTTC. It codes for CATGGLGKGEQYF. Filled out from reference TRBV7-6 and TRBJ2-7, the complete variable domain reads GAGVSQSPRYKVTKRGQDVALRCDPISGHVSLYWYRQALGQGPEFLTYFNYEAQQDKSGLPNDRFSAERPEGSISTLTIQRTEQRDSAMYRCATGGLGKGEQYFGPGTRLTVT.